This T cell receptor (beta chain) was captured in a study of T cells expressing NK-cell markers. Germline loops: CDR1 SGHRS, CDR2 YFSETQ. This CDR3 has 16 amino acids. From its re-call of the 5' RACE reads, TCRdb lists each CDR3 protein once, without DNA. Recorded for this sample: 300,000 to 500,000 distinct CDR3 sequences. The source is a woman in her forties or fifties in good health. The rearrangement joins TRBV5-1 to TRBJ1-4; TCRdb calls TRBD1, which cannot be checked without DNA. The material sequenced was blood T cells: a sorted CD56 or NKG2C T cell subset, CD4+ or CD8+ T cells, or bulk PBMC T cells (not recorded which). The chain's CDR3 is CASSGIAGGTNEKLFF. The full variable domain, completed using reference TRBV5-1 and TRBJ1-4, is KAGVTQTPRYLIKTRGQQVTLSCSPISGHRSVSWYQQTPGQGLQFLFEYFSETQRNKGNFPGRFSGRQFSNSRSEMNVSTLELGDSALYLCASSGIAGGTNEKLFFGSGTQLSVL.